This T cell receptor beta chain was found in a study of cytomegalovirus exposure and HLA in healthy donors. Study-level information: Earlier, 110 million or so unique TCR beta sequences were recovered from approximately 200 million T cells by an analysis. Assignment to the Caucasian-associated ancestry cluster applied to roughly 80% of the approximately 400 genotyped donors.

Study-wide findings and caveats: A later analysis linked 16,951 TCR beta sequences to HLA alleles at 0.05 false discovery rate.

Researchers ran the PCR with 60 Vbeta and 13 Jbeta primers. The method was immunoSEQ multiplex PCR; TCRdb's version includes in-frame clones alone and lacks a portion of them. The repertoire holds about 110,000 clones, with under 80% as singletons. This clone was observed a handful of times. The target antigen is unknown. In germline, CDR1 is SGHRS, CDR2 YFSETQ. V was pared by 3 bases and J by 2 bases, with 2 bases of the junction left unmatched. There are 14 residues in the CDR3. There were likely unrecorded immune exposures, though donors were nominally healthy when sampled. The clonotype originates from a woman aged 45-65 years in good health and CMV-seropositive. The chain carries TRBV5-1 and TRBJ2-7; TRBD1 aligns across 10 bases. The source material was PBMCs. This chain's CDR3 is CASSYGQGAYEQYF. The CDR3 DNA follows: TGCGCCAGCAGCTACGGACAGGGGGCCTACGAGCAGTACTTC.